Following are 31 T cell receptor beta chains from one sample sequenced in a study of quantifying T cell responses using KT2 cells. Overall study: cDNA was made from DNase-treated RNA using alpha and beta constant primers.

The cDNA 3' end received a ligated oligonucleotide with a UMI. An equimolar mix of RC1.1 and RC1.2 primed the beta chain across TRBC1 and TRBC2. TCRdb re-called the UMI-ligation and nested PCR reads with MiXCR, one entry per CDR3 protein. The sample holds tens of thousands of distinct CDR3 sequences, roughly 10% seen once. The specimen sequenced was PBMCs spiked with cells of the T cell clone KT2. The receptors here all came from a human donor.

This clonotype has only a few counts. The V gene is TRBV7-8, the J gene TRBJ2-2; D is undetermined. This CDR3 comprises 16 residues. Germline-derived CDR1 and CDR2 are SGHVS and FQNEAQ. Trimming removed 5 bases at V and 4 bases at J, with 17 bases between. The CDR3 coding sequence is TGTGCCAGCAGCCAACCCAGGAGATTACGCACCGGGGAGCTGTTTTTT. This encodes CASSQPRRLRTGELFF.

This clonotype was detected only a few times. The chain is built from TRBV12-3 or TRBV12-4 and TRBJ2-7; D is perhaps TRBD1 or TRBD2 (5 bases each). V lost 4 bases, J lost 4 bases, and 20 bases lay in between. The CDR3 runs to 16 residues. The CDR3 loop is CASSSTTSGRQYEQYF. CDR3 coding DNA: TGTGCCAGCAGTTCTACCACCTCGGGACGCCAGTACGAGCAGTACTTC.

This clonotype was counted a few times. J is TRBJ2-7 and V is TRBV9; D could derive from TRBD1 or TRBD2 (5 bases each). Germline V lookup: CDR1 SGDLS, CDR2 YYNGEE. V lost 0 bases, J lost 6 bases, and 13 bases lay in between. The CDR3 contains 14 residues. The CDR3 spells CASSVDPDSGEQYF. The DNA for the CDR3 is TGTGCCAGCAGCGTAGATCCAGACAGCGGCGAGCAGTACTTC. Combining the CDR3 with reference TRBV9 and TRBJ2-7 gives the whole variable domain DSGVTQTPKHLITATGQRVTLRCSPRSGDLSVYWYQQSLDQGLQFLIQYYNGEERAKGNILERFSAQQFPDLHSELNLSSLELGDSALYFCASSVDPDSGEQYFGPGTRLTVT.

The rearrangement links TRBV14 to TRBJ2-1; TRBD1 aligns across 8 bases. The V gene's germline CDR1 is SGHDN and CDR2 FVKESK. The V segment lost 4 bases and the J segment 2 bases; nucleotides outside the gene matches: 1. The CDR3 covers 14 residues. CDR3 protein: CASSRQGTYNEQFF. The CDR3 region has the DNA TGTGCCAGCAGCCGACAGGGGACCTACAATGAGCAGTTCTTC.

The rearrangement links TRBV14 to TRBJ2-7, with D possibly TRBD1 on 5 matching bases. V was pared by 8 bases and J by 5 bases, with 13 bases between. Per germline, CDR1 SGHDN and CDR2 FVKESK. CDR3 length equals 12 residues. CDR3 bases: TGTGCCAGCTCGTCAGGGCGGCACGAGCAGTACTTC. Protein product: CASSSGRHEQYF.

The gene calls are TRBV2 and TRBJ2-7, with D unclear. Looked up from germline, CDR1 is SNHLY and CDR2 is FYNNEI. Trimming left V 7 bases short and J 2 bases short, with 6 bases between. This CDR3 is 11 amino acids long. CDR3 sequence (DNA): TGTGCCAGCATCTCCGCCTACGAGCAGTACTTC. It codes for CASISAYEQYF.

The chain has TRBV7-2 and TRBJ1-2, with 7 bases aligning to TRBD1. V dropped 5 bases and J dropped 6; count of bases not matched to a gene: 12. The CDR3 loop spans 15 amino acids. CDR1 is SGHTA and CDR2 is FQGNSA in the germline V gene. DNA of the CDR3: TGTGCCAGCAGCGTAGATTACAGGGGACTCGATGGCTACACCTTC. Translation: CASSVDYRGLDGYTF.

This clonotype was observed a handful of times. The CDR3 DNA reads as TGTGCCAGCTTCTCCAACAGGGTGCGATACGAGCAGTACTTC. As protein: CASFSNRVRYEQYF. The chain uses TRBV28 and TRBJ2-7, with a tentative D call TRBD1 (6 bases). V was trimmed by 8 bases and J by 4 bases, leaving 18 bases between them. The CDR3 spans 14 residues. Germline V gene data show CDR1 as MDHEN and CDR2 as SYDVKM.

The chain carries TRBV2 and TRBJ2-7, with 8 bases identical to TRBD1. This CDR3 comprises 13 residues. The V and J ends lost 7 bases and 4 bases, in that order; junction bases with no gene match: 6. Germline assignment: CDR1 SNHLY and CDR2 FYNNEI. The CDR3 protein is CASISGGGYEQYF. The CDR3, as DNA: TGTGCCAGCATTTCAGGGGGCGGATACGAGCAGTACTTC.

This clonotype was counted a few times. V is TRBV24-1 and J is TRBJ2-1, with D unclear. The length of the CDR3 is 13 residues. The germline gives CDR1 KGHDR, CDR2 SFDVKD. V was cut by 4 bases and J by 9 bases, with 12 bases left in between. The CDR3 here is CATSEGNSGEQFF. CDR3 sequence (DNA): TGTGCCACCAGTGAGGGGAACTCGGGTGAGCAGTTCTTC.

This clonotype was seen a handful of times. The J gene is TRBJ2-3, the V gene TRBV20-1; D not certain. Germline V gives CDR1 DFQATT, CDR2 SNEGSKA (reference sequence). V was shortened by 3 bases and J by 0 bases, with 10 bases between the two germline ends. This CDR3 has 14 amino acids. The CDR3 is CSASDGISTDTQYF. CDR3 in DNA: TGCAGTGCTAGCGACGGTATTAGCACAGATACGCAGTATTTT.

This clonotype was counted a few times. The rearrangement links TRBV11-3 to TRBJ1-1, with 7 positions matching TRBD1. V shed 3 bases and J 6 bases; nucleotides not matched to a gene: 7. This CDR3 has 14 residues. Germline V CDR1 and CDR2: SGHNT, YENEEA. In DNA, the CDR3 is TGTGCCAGCAGCTTTAGACAGGGTAGAGCTGAAGCTTTCTTT. The encoded protein is CASSFRQGRAEAFF.

A few counts support this clonotype. This sequence joins TRBV5-6 and TRBJ2-1; possible D gene TRBD1, 6 bases. Trimming pared 4 bases from V and 10 bases from J, leaving 15 bases between. Germline V gene sequence: CDR1 SGHDT, CDR2 YYEEEE. The CDR3 is made up of 13 amino acids. In nucleotides, the CDR3 is TGTGCCAGCAGCCGTCCGGGACACGGGGAGCAGTTCTTC. It yields the protein CASSRPGHGEQFF.

In this sample, this clonotype turned up many times. The chain links TRBV20-1 to TRBJ2-1, with 8 positions matching TRBD1. Trimming cost V 0 bases and J 6 bases; bases outside gene matches: 13. Germline CDR1 DFQATT, CDR2 SNEGSKA (reference sequence). This CDR3 spans 17 amino acids. CDR3 loop: CSARDLRGQGVRNEQFF. The CDR3, as DNA: TGCAGTGCTAGAGATTTGAGAGGACAGGGTGTACGCAATGAGCAGTTCTTC.

This clonotype was picked up a small number of times. The rearrangement joins TRBV6-6 to TRBJ1-4; no definite D call. The CDR3 has 15 amino acids. Trimming removed 0 bases at V and 6 bases at J, with 11 bases between. Per germline, CDR1 MNHNY and CDR2 SVGAGI (reference sequence). CDR3: CASSYSMGLDEKLFF. The CDR3 nucleotides read TGTGCCAGCAGTTACTCGATGGGTCTAGATGAAAAACTGTTTTTT.

This clonotype was picked up a small number of times. The chain uses TRBV6-5 and TRBJ2-5; 8 bases map to TRBD1. Germline lookup yields CDR1 MNHEY and CDR2 SVGAGI. The trim removed 6 bases at V and 4 bases at J, leaving 7 bases unmatched. CDR3 size: 14 residues. CDR3 coding DNA: TGTGCCAGCAGCATAAAGGACAGGGTAGAGACCCAGTACTTC. This translates into CASSIKDRVETQYF.

The rearrangement links TRBV7-8 to TRBJ2-5; 8 bases match TRBD2. The CDR3 consists of 15 residues. With V trimmed by 4 bases and J by 4 bases, 8 bases remained unmatched. Looked up from germline, CDR1 is SGHVS and CDR2 is FQNEAQ. Here the CDR3 DNA reads TGTGCCAGCAGCTCAGACCGCCTAGCGGGAGAGACCCAGTACTTC. Translation: CASSSDRLAGETQYF.

This clonotype was seen only a few times. The chain links TRBV29-1 to TRBJ2-5, with D uncertain. V lost 3 bases and J lost 4, with 9 bases in between. CDR3 length: 12 residues. Germline V CDR1 and CDR2: SQVTM, ANQGSEA. CDR3 sequence: CSVDRVGETQYF. For the CDR3, the DNA is TGCAGCGTTGATCGGGTAGGAGAGACCCAGTACTTC.

The chain uses TRBV3-1 and TRBJ2-6, with D tentatively TRBD1 (5 bases). Germline CDR1 and CDR2: LGHDT and YNNKEL (reference sequence). Trimming pared 6 bases from V and 0 bases from J, leaving 9 bases between. The CDR3 loop spans 15 amino acids. The CDR3 loop reads CASRETASGANVLTF. As DNA, the CDR3 is TGTGCCAGCAGAGAGACAGCCTCTGGGGCCAACGTCCTGACTTTC.

This clonotype appeared a few times. The CDR3 loop is CAIWTGNTDTQYF. CDR3 nucleotides: TGTGCCATCTGGACGGGGAACACAGATACGCAGTATTTT. The genes are TRBV10-3 and TRBJ2-3; TRBD2 is a possible D gene (5 bases). The V and J ends lost 8 bases and 2 bases respectively, with 11 bases between them. Germline V gene lookup returns CDR1 ENHRY and CDR2 SYGVKD. The CDR3 covers 13 residues.

This clonotype was recorded a few times. This sequence joins TRBV5-6 and TRBJ2-4; D is possibly TRBD2 (5 bases). Germline V CDR1 and CDR2: SGHDT, YYEEEE. The V and J ends lost 4 bases and 1 base respectively, with 18 bases between them. This CDR3 is built from 17 residues. The CDR3 spells CASSPIKSWEAKNIQYF. CDR3 nucleotide sequence: TGTGCCAGCAGCCCAATTAAGAGTTGGGAGGCCAAAAACATTCAGTACTTC.

In its sample, this clonotype was seen a few times. The chain recombines TRBV15 with TRBJ2-5; the D gene could be TRBD1 or TRBD2 (5 bases each). The CDR3 has 14 amino acids. V was clipped by 3 bases and J by 5 bases, with 13 bases between them. The germline V gene has CDR1 LNHNV and CDR2 YYDKDF (reference sequence). The CDR3 is CATSRGDGAETQYF. The CDR3, as DNA: TGTGCCACCAGCAGGGGGGACGGGGCTGAGACCCAGTACTTC.

The gene calls are TRBV10-3 and TRBJ2-5; perhaps TRBD1 as D (6 bases). CDR1 is ENHRY, CDR2 SYGVKD, per germline. Trimming pared 2 bases from V and 5 bases from J, leaving 9 bases between. There are 13 residues in the CDR3. In DNA, the CDR3 is TGTGCCATCAGTGAGACAGGGATGGAGACCCAGTACTTC. Its translation is CAISETGMETQYF.

Many counts were recorded for this clonotype. The chain employs TRBV20-1 and TRBJ2-5, with no clear D. The CDR3 length is 14 residues. Per germline, CDR1 DFQATT and CDR2 SNEGSKA (reference sequence). Between the trimmed V and J ends, which lost 0 bases and 2 bases, there was a span of 10 bases. CDR3 residues: CSARDLARQETQYF. CDR3 nucleotides: TGCAGTGCTAGAGATTTAGCTAGACAAGAGACCCAGTACTTC.

The sample holds many counts of this clonotype. This chain joins TRBV4-1 and TRBJ2-4; no definite D call. Germline values: CDR1 MGHRA, CDR2 YSYEKL. CDR3 length equals 18 residues. The V end was cut by 0 bases, the J end by 0 bases, with 15 bases between. Here the CDR3 reads CASSQDIFGKLAKNIQYF. CDR3 sequence (DNA): TGCGCCAGCAGCCAAGATATTTTTGGTAAACTAGCCAAAAACATTCAGTACTTC.

This clonotype was detected ten times or more. This chain links TRBV4-2 with TRBJ2-1; TRBD2 matches 7 bases. J lost 0 bases, V lost 4 bases, and 6 bases had no gene match. Germline assignment: CDR1 LGHNA and CDR2 YNFKEQ. CDR3 size: 16 residues. Here the CDR3 DNA reads TGTGCCAGCAGCCTAGGGTGGACTAGCTCCTACAATGAGCAGTTCTTC. It specifies CASSLGWTSSYNEQFF.

The chain uses TRBV10-3 and TRBJ2-1; 8 bases fit TRBD1. Per germline, CDR1 ENHRY and CDR2 SYGVKD. The CDR3 contains 15 residues. V was pared by 4 bases and J by 3 bases, with 5 bases of the junction left unmatched. The DNA of the CDR3 is TGTGCCATCAGTGTTAGGACAGGGCTCTACAATGAGCAGTTCTTC. The encoded protein is CAISVRTGLYNEQFF.

This clonotype has at least ten counts. The chain carries TRBV12-3 or TRBV12-4 and TRBJ2-3; D call uncertain. The V end lost 4 bases, the J end lost 0 bases, and 2 bases lay between the germline ends. The CDR3 extends over 12 amino acids. The CDR3 here is CASSYSTDTQYF. CDR3 coding DNA: TGTGCCAGCAGTTATAGCACAGATACGCAGTATTTT.

This rearrangement joins TRBV10-3 to TRBJ2-1; D remains unclear. This CDR3 has 11 residues. The V end lost 0 bases, the J end lost 9 bases, and 3 bases lay between the germline ends. Germline V gives CDR1 ENHRY, CDR2 SYGVKD. CDR3 sequence (DNA): TGTGCCATCAGTGAGTCGAGTGAGCAGTTCTTC. It codes for CAISESSEQFF.

This chain joins TRBV7-2 and TRBJ1-3; D gene uncertain. V was pared by 11 bases and J by 0 bases, with 14 bases between. Germline values: CDR1 SGHTA, CDR2 FQGNSA. The CDR3 runs to 14 residues. The CDR3 loop is CAGGQANSGNTIYF. The CDR3 DNA follows: TGTGCCGGCGGGCAGGCTAACTCTGGAAACACCATATATTTT.

This clonotype was seen only once. V gene TRBV4-2 combines with J gene TRBJ2-7; unclear D gene. Trimming cost V 2 bases and J 6 bases, with 14 bases left between them. The CDR3 consists of 14 residues. The germline V gene has CDR1 LGHNA and CDR2 YNFKEQ. CDR3 protein: CASSQSGQTGEQYF. In nucleotides, the CDR3 is TGTGCCAGCAGCCAATCGGGCCAGACTGGCGAGCAGTACTTC.